This TCR beta chain was captured in a study of Ad26.COV2.S vaccination and SARS-CoV-2 variants. About the research overall: Sample donor was a member of the COV1001 Ad26.COV2.S trial arm. Administration of Ad26.COV2.S was intramuscular, either once or twice 56 days apart.

CDR1 and CDR2 (germline): SEHNR, FQNEAQ (reference sequence). This CDR3 is 16 amino acids long. The germline V and J ends were trimmed by 3 bases and 1 base, with 15 bases remaining between them. Treatment denoted: approximately 18 received Ad26.COV2.S at low or high dose, single or two shots; 5 received placebo; per-sample allocation not given. Samples came from day 63 after the first vaccine or placebo injection. Ad26 vector vaccine expressed Wuhan-strain SARS-CoV-2 spike. Only in-frame clones appear in the TCRdb table, and some are missing; sequencing was by immunoSEQ multiplex PCR. The sample contains about 410,000 clones, about 88% of which appear only once.

The genes are TRBV7-9 and TRBJ2-5, with D possibly TRBD2 on 6 matching bases. This specimen was peripheral blood, taken in a trial of Ad26.COV2.S vaccine versus placebo. This sequence was found in a person aged 18 to 65 who received the Ad26.COV2.S COVID-19 vaccine or a placebo. The CDR3 bases are TGTGCCAGCAGCTTCGTCGCGGGGAGCTCCCAAGAGACCCAGTACTTC. Amino acid sequence: CASSFVAGSSQETQYF. The full variable domain, rest sourced from reference TRBV7-9 and TRBJ2-5, is DTGVSQNPRHKITKRGQNVTFRCDPISEHNRLYWYRQTLGQGPEFLTYFQNEAQLEKSRLLSDRFSAERPKGSFSTLEIQRTEQGDSAMYLCASSFVAGSSQETQYFGPGTRLLVL.